The sequence of this T cell receptor beta chain was determined in a study of blood T cell repertoires in COVID-19 (dated by TCRdb to 2020 to 2022). Looking at the study overall: Collaborator samples came from the United States, Italy and Spain and covered acute and convalescent phases of COVID-19. The repertoires were released in a freely available public database intended as a resource for research on the immune response to SARS-CoV-2. Subjects who had been exposed to COVID-19, were actively infected with it, or had recovered from it provided the deeply sampled blood TCRbeta repertoires that made up the dataset. Where available, HLA class I and class II types were obtained from metadata supplied by the sample provider rather than from assay-based typing. Nearly every sample came with metadata listing a de-identified subject ID, COVID-19 status, age in years and sex. The prospective study material was composed of cDNA or gDNA derived from T cells, B-cell-depleted T cells, or PBMCs. Samples were obtained from the ongoing ImmuneRACE study (first 160 participants) and from 1,254 subjects provided by 6 global collaborators. What the authors observed across the whole study: Clinical and demographic metadata were provided uncurated, with the amount varying by source and participant.

The immunoSEQ Assay, a bias-controlled multiplex PCR, was used to amplify TCRbeta CDR3 regions from genomic DNA. In the authors' own workflow: Within the assay, amplification of reference gene primers was used to estimate how many nucleated cells each sample contained. To quantify the absolute abundance of each unique TCRbeta CDR3 rearrangement, sequence reads were collapsed and filtered. For each sample, productive Simpson clonality was calculated as the square root of Simpson's diversity index across productive rearrangements. Sourced from immuneACCESS, this table was stored by TCRdb with only in-frame sequences that have V and J called. A share of the clones is absent; for the studies checked, an unresolved V gene accounts for under half, and the remainder has no known explanation. V and J calls and clone size follow that table, whereas D and trimming were derived from the DNA. The sample table shows 110,000 to 150,000 clones, and 85% to 90% are seen once. Around 3.3% of the sample goes to the ten largest clones.

Worth noting for this clone: Its binding antigen is unknown. Nothing much larger sits one base from this clone, and base qualities are not available.

Collaborating institutions collected whole blood in K2EDTA tubes following their own protocols. For TCRbeta analysis, collaborator samples were shipped as frozen whole blood, as isolated PBMCs, or as DNA extracted from either sample type. Sequencing was done on a sample of peripheral blood. This clonotype was sampled from a woman aged 55 to 70 with active COVID-19.

The CDR3 corresponds to CASSLGRGRTYGYEQYF. The DNA sequence follows: TGTGCCAGCAGTTTAGGCAGGGGTAGGACGTACGGGTACGAGCAGTACTTC. Recombination joined TRBV27 with TRBJ2-7; possibly the D gene is TRBD1, per 6 matching bases. From the cysteine up to the phenylalanine, the CDR3 has a length of 17 residues. Just CDR3 DNA is preserved here, 51 bases in frame from base 1. V and J are truncated by 2 bases and 4 bases respectively, leaving an intervening sequence of 21 bases. CDR1 is given as MNHEY and CDR2 as SMNVEV, both from the germline V gene (reference sequence).